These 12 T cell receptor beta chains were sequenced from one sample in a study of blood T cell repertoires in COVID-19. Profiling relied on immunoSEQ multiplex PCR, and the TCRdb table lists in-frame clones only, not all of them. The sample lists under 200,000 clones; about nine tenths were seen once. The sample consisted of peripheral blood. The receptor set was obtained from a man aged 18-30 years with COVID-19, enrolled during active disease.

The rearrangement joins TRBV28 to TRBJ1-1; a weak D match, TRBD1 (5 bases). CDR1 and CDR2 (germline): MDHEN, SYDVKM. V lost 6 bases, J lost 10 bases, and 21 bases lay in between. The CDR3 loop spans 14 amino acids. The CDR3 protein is CASSLVAGRASAFF. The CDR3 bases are TGTGCCAGCAGCCTTGTAGCAGGGAGGGCGTCAGCTTTCTTT.

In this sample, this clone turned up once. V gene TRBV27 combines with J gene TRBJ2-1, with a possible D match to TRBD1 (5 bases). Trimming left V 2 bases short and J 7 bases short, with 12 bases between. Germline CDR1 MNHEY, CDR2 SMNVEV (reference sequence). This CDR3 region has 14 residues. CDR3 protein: CASSLPGRGNEQFF. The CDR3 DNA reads TGTGCCAGCAGTTTACCGGGTAGGGGAAATGAGCAGTTCTTC.

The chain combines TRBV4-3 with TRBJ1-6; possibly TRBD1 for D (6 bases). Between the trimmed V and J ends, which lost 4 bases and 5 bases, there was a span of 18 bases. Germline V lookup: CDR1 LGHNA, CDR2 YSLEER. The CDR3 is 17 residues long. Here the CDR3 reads CASSRVLTGIHNSPLHF. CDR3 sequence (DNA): TGCGCCAGCAGCCGTGTACTTACAGGGATCCATAATTCACCCCTCCACTTT.

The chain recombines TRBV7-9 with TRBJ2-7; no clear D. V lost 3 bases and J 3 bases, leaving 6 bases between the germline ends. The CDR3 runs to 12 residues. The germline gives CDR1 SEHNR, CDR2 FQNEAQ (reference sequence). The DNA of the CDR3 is TGTGCCAGCAGCTTTCAGGACTACGAGCAGTACTTC. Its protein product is CASSFQDYEQYF.

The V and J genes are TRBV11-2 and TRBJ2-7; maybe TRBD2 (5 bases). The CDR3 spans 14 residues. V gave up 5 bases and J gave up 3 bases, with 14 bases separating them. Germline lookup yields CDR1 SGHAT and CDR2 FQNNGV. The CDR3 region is CASSVPDSNYEQYF. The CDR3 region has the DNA TGTGCCAGCAGCGTGCCGGACTCGAACTACGAGCAGTACTTC. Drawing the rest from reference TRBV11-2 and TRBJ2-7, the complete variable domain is EAGVAQSPRYKIIEKRQSVAFWCNPISGHATLYWYQQILGQGPKLLIQFQNNGVVDDSQLPKDRFSAERLKGVDSTLKIQPAKLEDSAVYLCASSVPDSNYEQYFGPGTRLTVT.

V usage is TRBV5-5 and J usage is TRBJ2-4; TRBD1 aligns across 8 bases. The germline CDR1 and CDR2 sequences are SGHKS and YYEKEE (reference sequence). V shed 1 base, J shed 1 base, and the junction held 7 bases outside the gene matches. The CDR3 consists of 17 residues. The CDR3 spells CASSLRSGGAAKNIQYF. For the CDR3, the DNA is TGTGCCAGCAGCTTGCGGTCAGGGGGCGCGGCCAAAAACATTCAGTACTTC.

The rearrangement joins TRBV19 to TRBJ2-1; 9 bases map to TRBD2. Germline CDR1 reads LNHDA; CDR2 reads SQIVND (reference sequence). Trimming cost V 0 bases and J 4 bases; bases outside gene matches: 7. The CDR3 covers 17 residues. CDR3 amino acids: CASSIDLAGRVYNEQFF. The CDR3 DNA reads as TGTGCCAGTAGTATAGATCTAGCGGGGAGAGTTTACAATGAGCAGTTCTTC.

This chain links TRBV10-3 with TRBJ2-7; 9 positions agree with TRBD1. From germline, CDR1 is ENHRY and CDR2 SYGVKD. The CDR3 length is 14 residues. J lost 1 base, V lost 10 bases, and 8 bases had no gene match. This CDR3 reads CASGTGTGSYEQYF. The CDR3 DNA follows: TGTGCCAGCGGAACCGGGACAGGGTCCTACGAGCAGTACTTC.

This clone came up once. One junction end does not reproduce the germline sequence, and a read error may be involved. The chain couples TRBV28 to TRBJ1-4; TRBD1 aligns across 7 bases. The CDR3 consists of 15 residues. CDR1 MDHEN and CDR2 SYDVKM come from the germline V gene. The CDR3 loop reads CASSSPRQGLEKLLF. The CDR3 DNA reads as TGTGCCAGCAGTTCCCCAAGACAGGGTTTAGAAAAACTGCTTTTT.

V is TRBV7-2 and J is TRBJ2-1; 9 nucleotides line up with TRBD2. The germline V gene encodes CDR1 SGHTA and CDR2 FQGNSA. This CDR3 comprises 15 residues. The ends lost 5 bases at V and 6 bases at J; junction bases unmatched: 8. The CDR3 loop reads CASSPLAGATNEQFF. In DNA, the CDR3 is TGTGCCAGCAGCCCCTTAGCGGGAGCGACCAATGAGCAGTTCTTC.

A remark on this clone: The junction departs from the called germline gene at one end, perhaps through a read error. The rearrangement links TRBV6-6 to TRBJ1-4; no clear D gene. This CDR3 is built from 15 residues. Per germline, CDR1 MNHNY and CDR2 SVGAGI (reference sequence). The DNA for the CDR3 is TGTGCCAGCAGTTACGCCGCGGGTTTTAATGAAAAACTGCTTTTT. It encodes CASSYAAGFNEKLLF.

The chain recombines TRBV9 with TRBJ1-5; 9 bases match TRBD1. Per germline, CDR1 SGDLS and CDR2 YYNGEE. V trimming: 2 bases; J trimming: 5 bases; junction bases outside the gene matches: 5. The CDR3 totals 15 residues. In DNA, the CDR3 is TGTGCCAGCAGCGTGGGGGGGACAGGGCATCAGCCCCAGCATTTT. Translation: CASSVGGTGHQPQHF. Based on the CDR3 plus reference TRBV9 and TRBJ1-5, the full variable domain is DSGVTQTPKHLITATGQRVTLRCSPRSGDLSVYWYQQSLDQGLQFLIQYYNGEERAKGNILERFSAQQFPDLHSELNLSSLELGDSALYFCASSVGGTGHQPQHFGDGTRLSIL.